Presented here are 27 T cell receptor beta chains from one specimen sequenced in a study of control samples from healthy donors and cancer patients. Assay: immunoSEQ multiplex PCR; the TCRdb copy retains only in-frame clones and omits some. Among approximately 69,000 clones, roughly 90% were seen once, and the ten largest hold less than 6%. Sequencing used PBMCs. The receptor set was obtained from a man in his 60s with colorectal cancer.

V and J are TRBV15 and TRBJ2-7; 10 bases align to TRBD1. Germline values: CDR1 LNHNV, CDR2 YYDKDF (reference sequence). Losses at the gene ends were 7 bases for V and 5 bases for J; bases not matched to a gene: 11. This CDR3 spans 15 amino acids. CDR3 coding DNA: TGTGCCACCACCTCTCTTGGGACAGGGGCCAACGAGCAGTACTTC. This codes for CATTSLGTGANEQYF.

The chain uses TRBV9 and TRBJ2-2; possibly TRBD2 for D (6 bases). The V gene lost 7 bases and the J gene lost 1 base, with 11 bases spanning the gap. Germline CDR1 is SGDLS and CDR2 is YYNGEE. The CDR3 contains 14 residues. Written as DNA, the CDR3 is TGTGCCAGCGCGGGACTTTTGAACACCGGGGAGCTGTTTTTT. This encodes CASAGLLNTGELFF.

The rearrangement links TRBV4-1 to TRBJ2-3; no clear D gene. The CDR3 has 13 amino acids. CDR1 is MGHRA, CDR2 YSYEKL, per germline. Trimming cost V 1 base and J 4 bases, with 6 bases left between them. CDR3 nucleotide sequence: TGCGCCAGCAGCCAAGGCTTAGCAGATACGCAGTATTTT. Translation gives CASSQGLADTQYF.

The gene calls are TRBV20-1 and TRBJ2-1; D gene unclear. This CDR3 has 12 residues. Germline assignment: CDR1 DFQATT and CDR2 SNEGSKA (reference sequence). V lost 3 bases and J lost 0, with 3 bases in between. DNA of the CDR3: TGCAGTGCTAGTGCCTCCTACAATGAGCAGTTCTTC. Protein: CSASASYNEQFF.

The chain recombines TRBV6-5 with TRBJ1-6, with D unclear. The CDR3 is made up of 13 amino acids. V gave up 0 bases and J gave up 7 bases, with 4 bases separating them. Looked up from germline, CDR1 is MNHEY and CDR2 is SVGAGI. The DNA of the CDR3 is TGTGCCAGCAGTTACTCGAGGAATTCACCCCTCCACTTT. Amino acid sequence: CASSYSRNSPLHF.

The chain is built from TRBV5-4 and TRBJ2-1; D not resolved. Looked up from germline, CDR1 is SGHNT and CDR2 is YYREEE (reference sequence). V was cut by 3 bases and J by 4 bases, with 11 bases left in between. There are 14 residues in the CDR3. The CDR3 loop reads CASSSLTVYNEQFF. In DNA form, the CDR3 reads TGTGCCAGCAGCTCCCTGACGGTTTACAATGAGCAGTTCTTC.

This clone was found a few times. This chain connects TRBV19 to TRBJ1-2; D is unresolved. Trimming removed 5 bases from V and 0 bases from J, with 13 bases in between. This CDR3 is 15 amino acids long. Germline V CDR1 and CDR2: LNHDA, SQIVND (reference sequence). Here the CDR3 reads CASSWVSQTNYGYTF. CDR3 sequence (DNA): TGTGCCAGTAGTTGGGTCAGTCAGACTAACTATGGCTACACCTTC.

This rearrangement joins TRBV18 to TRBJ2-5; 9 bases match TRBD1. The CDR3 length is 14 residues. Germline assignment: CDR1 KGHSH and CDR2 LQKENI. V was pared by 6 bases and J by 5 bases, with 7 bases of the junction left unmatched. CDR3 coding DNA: TGTGCCAGCTCGCCCCGGGACAGGGTTGAGACCCAGTACTTC. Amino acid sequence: CASSPRDRVETQYF.

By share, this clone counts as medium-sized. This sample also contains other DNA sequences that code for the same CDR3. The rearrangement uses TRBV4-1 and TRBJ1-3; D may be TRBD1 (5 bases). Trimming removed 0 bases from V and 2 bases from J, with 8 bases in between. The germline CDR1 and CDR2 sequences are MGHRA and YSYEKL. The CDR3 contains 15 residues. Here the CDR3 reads CASSQDLGAGNTIYF. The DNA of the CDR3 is TGCGCCAGCAGCCAAGATTTGGGGGCTGGAAACACCATATATTTT.

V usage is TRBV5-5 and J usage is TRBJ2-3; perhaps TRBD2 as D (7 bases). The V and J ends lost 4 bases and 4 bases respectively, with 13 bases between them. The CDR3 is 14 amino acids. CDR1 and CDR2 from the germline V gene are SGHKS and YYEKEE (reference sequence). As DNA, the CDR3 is TGTGCCAGCAGCATAGGGGGGGCATCAGATACGCAGTATTTT. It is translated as CASSIGGASDTQYF.

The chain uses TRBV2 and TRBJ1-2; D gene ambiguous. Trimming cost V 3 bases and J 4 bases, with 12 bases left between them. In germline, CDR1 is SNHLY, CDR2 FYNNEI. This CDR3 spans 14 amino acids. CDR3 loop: CASSDDMPLYGYTF. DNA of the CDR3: TGTGCCAGCAGTGACGACATGCCCCTCTATGGCTACACCTTC.

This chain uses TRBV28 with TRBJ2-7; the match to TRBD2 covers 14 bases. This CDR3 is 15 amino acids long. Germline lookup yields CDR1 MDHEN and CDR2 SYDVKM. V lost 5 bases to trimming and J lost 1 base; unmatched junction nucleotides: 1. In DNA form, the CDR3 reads TGTGCCAGCAGTCGGACTAGCGGGGGGTCCTACGAGCAGTACTTC. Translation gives CASSRTSGGSYEQYF.

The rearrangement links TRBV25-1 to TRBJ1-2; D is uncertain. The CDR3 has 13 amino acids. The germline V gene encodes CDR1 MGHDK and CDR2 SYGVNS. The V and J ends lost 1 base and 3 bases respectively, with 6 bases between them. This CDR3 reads CASSELADYGYTF. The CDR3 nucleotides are TGTGCCAGCAGTGAATTGGCCGACTATGGCTACACCTTC.

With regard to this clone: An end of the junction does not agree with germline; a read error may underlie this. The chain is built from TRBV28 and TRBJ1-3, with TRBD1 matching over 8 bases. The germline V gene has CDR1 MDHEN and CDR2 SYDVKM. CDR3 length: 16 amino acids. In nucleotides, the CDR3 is TGTGCCAGCAGTCCCCGCGGCAGTCCTGGACAGGGTTACCTCCATTTT. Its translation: CASSPRGSPGQGYLHF.

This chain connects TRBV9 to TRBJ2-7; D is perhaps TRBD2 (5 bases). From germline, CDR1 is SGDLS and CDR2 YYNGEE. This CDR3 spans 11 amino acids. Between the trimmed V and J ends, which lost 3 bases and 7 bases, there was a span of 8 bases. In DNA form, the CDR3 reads TGTGCCAGCAGCGGCTCGGGGGAGCAGTACTTC. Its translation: CASSGSGEQYF.

This CDR3 reads CASRGSGRGGYTF. CDR3 in DNA: TGTGCCAGCCGGGGGTCTGGCCGGGGTGGCTACACCTTC. The chain combines TRBV6-5 with TRBJ1-2; maybe TRBD1 (5 bases). Per germline, CDR1 MNHEY and CDR2 SVGAGI. The CDR3 sequence is 13 residues long. Trimming cost V 8 bases and J 7 bases, with 17 bases left between them.

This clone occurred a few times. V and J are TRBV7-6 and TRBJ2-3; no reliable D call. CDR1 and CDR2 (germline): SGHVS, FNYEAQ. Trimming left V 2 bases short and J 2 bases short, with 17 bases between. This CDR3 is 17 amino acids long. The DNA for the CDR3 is TGTGCCAGCAGCTTAACTTTTAGTCAGATCTACACAGATACGCAGTATTTT. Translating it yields CASSLTFSQIYTDTQYF.

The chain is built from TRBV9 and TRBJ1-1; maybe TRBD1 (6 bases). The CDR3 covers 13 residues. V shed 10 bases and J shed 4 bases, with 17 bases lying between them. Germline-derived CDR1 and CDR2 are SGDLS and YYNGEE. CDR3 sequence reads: CALWPGHPTEAFF. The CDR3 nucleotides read TGTGCCCTTTGGCCGGGACACCCCACTGAAGCTTTCTTT. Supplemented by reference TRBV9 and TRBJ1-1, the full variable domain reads DSGVTQTPKHLITATGQRVTLRCSPRSGDLSVYWYQQSLDQGLQFLIQYYNGEERAKGNILERFSAQQFPDLHSELNLSSLELGDSALYFCALWPGHPTEAFFGQGTRLTVV.

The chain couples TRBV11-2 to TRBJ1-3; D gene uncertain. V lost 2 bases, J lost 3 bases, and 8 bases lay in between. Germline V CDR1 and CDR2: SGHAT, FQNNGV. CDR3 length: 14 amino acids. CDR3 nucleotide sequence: TGTGCCAGCAGCTTAAGTGGATTTGGAAACACCATATATTTT. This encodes CASSLSGFGNTIYF. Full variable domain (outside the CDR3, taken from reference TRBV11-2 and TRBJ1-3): EAGVAQSPRYKIIEKRQSVAFWCNPISGHATLYWYQQILGQGPKLLIQFQNNGVVDDSQLPKDRFSAERLKGVDSTLKIQPAKLEDSAVYLCASSLSGFGNTIYFGEGSWLTVV.

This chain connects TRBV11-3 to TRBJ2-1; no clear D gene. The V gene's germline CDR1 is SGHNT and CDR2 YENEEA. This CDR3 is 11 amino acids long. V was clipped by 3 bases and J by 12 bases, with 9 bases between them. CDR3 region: CASSFLALQFF. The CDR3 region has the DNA TGTGCCAGCAGCTTTTTGGCCCTGCAGTTCTTC.

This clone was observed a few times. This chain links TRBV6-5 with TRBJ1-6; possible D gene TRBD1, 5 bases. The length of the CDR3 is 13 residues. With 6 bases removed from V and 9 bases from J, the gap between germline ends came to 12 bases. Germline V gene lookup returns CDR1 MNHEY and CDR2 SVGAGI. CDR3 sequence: CASRSGLGSPLHF. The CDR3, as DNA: TGTGCCAGCAGGTCAGGGTTAGGTTCACCCCTCCACTTT.

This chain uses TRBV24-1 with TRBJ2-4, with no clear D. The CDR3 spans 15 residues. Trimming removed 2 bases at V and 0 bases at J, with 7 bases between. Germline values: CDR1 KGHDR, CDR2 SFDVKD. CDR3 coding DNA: TGTGCCACCAGTGATTCAGGAAGAGCCAAAAACATTCAGTACTTC. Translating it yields CATSDSGRAKNIQYF.

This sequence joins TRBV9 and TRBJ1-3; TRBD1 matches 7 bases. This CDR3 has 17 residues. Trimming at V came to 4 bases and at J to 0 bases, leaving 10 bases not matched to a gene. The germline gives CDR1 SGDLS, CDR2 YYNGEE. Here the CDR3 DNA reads TGTGCCAGCAGCACCCGACAGGGTCCGATCTCTGGAAACACCATATATTTT. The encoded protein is CASSTRQGPISGNTIYF.

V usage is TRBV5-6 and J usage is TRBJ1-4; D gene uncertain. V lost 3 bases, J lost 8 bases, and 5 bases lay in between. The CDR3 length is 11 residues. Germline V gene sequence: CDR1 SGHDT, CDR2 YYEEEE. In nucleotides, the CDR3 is TGTGCCAGCAGCTCGGGGGAAAAACTGTTTTTT. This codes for CASSSGEKLFF.

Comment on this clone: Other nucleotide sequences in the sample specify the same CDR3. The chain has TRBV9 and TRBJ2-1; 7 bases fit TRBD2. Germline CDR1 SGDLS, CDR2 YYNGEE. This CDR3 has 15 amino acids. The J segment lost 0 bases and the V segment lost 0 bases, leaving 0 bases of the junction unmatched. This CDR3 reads CASSVAGGSYNEQFF. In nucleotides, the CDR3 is TGTGCCAGCAGCGTAGCGGGAGGCTCCTACAATGAGCAGTTCTTC. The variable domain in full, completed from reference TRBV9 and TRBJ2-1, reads DSGVTQTPKHLITATGQRVTLRCSPRSGDLSVYWYQQSLDQGLQFLIQYYNGEERAKGNILERFSAQQFPDLHSELNLSSLELGDSALYFCASSVAGGSYNEQFFGPGTRLTVL.

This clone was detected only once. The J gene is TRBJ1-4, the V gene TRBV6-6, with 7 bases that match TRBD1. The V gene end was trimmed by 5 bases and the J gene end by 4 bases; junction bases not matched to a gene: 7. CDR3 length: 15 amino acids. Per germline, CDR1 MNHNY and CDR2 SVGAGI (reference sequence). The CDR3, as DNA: TGTGCCAGCAGTCCCCGGGACAGCCTTAATGAAAAACTGTTTTTT. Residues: CASSPRDSLNEKLFF.

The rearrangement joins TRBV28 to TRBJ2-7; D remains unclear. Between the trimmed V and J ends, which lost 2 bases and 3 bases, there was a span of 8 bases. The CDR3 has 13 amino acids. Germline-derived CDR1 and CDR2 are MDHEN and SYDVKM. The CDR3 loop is CASSLRENYEQYF. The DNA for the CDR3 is TGTGCCAGCAGTTTACGTGAGAACTACGAGCAGTACTTC.